This passage covers 21 T cell receptor beta chains from one sample sequenced in a study of CD8+ T cells in alopecia areata. TCR sequencing used cDNA made by reverse transcription of extracted RNA. Only in-frame clones appear in the TCRdb table, and some are missing; sequencing was by immunoSEQ multiplex PCR. The sample carries over 100,000 clones, 53% recorded once. The treatment here: oral pan-JAK inhibitor, 5-10 mg twice daily. The sample here was CD4+ T cells sorted from blood, taken at week 4, from a patient treated with tofacitinib. The receptors stem from a human donor with alopecia areata.

This chain uses TRBV30 with TRBJ2-7; TRBD1 matches 9 bases. CDR1 GTSNPN and CDR2 SVGIG come from the germline V gene (reference sequence). The CDR3 consists of 14 residues. Trimming cost V 5 bases and J 1 base; bases outside gene matches: 6. The chain's CDR3 is CAWGTGTGSYEQYF. Here the CDR3 DNA reads TGTGCCTGGGGCACCGGGACAGGGTCCTACGAGCAGTACTTC. The complete variable domain, with remaining parts taken from reference TRBV30 and TRBJ2-7, reads SQTIHQWPATLVQPVGSPLSLECTVEGTSNPNLYWYRQAAGRGLQLLFYSVGIGQISSEVPQNLSASRPQDRQFILSSKKLLLSDSGFYLCAWGTGTGSYEQYFGPGTRLTVT.

In its sample, this clone was seen many times. The chain recombines TRBV5-6 with TRBJ1-5; no clear D. Between the trimmed V and J ends, which lost 4 bases and 0 bases, there was a span of 17 bases. Germline V gene lookup returns CDR1 SGHDT and CDR2 YYEEEE. This CDR3 has 17 amino acids. The CDR3 DNA sequence: TGTGCCAGCAGCCGGACCATTGTGGAGAGTAGCAATCAGCCCCAGCATTTT. Translated, it gives CASSRTIVESSNQPQHF. The whole variable domain, filled in from reference TRBV5-6 and TRBJ1-5, reads DAGVTQSPTHLIKTRGQQVTLRCSPKSGHDTVSWYQQALGQGPQFIFQYYEEEERQRGNFPDRFSGHQFPNYSSELNVNALLLGDSALYLCASSRTIVESSNQPQHFGDGTRLSIL.

This clone appeared a few times. The chain uses TRBV30 and TRBJ2-1; 7 positions agree with TRBD2. The V gene end was trimmed by 8 bases and the J gene end by 2 bases; junction bases not matched to a gene: 3. CDR1 is GTSNPN and CDR2 is SVGIG in the germline V gene (reference sequence). The CDR3 is made up of 12 amino acids. This CDR3 reads CAAGRTYNEQFF. CDR3 DNA sequence: TGTGCCGCCGGGAGGACCTACAATGAGCAGTTCTTC.

The chain is built from TRBV30 and TRBJ2-3; TRBD1 agrees at 7 bases. This CDR3 is 14 amino acids long. The V gene end was trimmed by 7 bases and the J gene end by 4 bases; junction bases not matched to a gene: 11. Germline values: CDR1 GTSNPN, CDR2 SVGIG (reference sequence). As DNA, the CDR3 is TGTGCCTTGACAGACAGGGTCGTGTCAGATACGCAGTATTTT. This codes for CALTDRVVSDTQYF. Full variable domain (missing parts from reference TRBV30 and TRBJ2-3): SQTIHQWPATLVQPVGSPLSLECTVEGTSNPNLYWYRQAAGRGLQLLFYSVGIGQISSEVPQNLSASRPQDRQFILSSKKLLLSDSGFYLCALTDRVVSDTQYFGPGTRLTVL.

The CDR3 region has the DNA TGTGCCAGCAGCGTTTCAGGGGGTGTAGCCATGAACACTGAAGCTTTCTTT. This sequence encodes CASSVSGGVAMNTEAFF. The chain joins TRBV9 to TRBJ1-1, with 7 bases lining up with TRBD1. Trimming took 2 bases from V and 0 from J; bases not matched to a gene: 10. The CDR3 runs to 17 residues. Germline V CDR1 and CDR2: SGDLS, YYNGEE.

The chain uses TRBV9 and TRBJ1-2, with D hard to call. Per the germline V gene, CDR1 is SGDLS and CDR2 is YYNGEE. The CDR3 is made up of 16 amino acids. Trimming took 3 bases from V and 8 from J, leaving 23 bases between them. CDR3 sequence: CASSARSFSRGLGYTF. The CDR3 nucleotides are TGTGCCAGCAGCGCCCGTAGTTTCTCCCGCGGCCTAGGCTACACCTTC. The full variable domain, in which reference TRBV9 and TRBJ1-2 provide the parts outside the CDR3, is DSGVTQTPKHLITATGQRVTLRCSPRSGDLSVYWYQQSLDQGLQFLIQYYNGEERAKGNILERFSAQQFPDLHSELNLSSLELGDSALYFCASSARSFSRGLGYTFGSGTRLTVV.

The chain recombines TRBV30 with TRBJ1-1, with a tentative D call TRBD1 (5 bases). The CDR3 consists of 14 residues. Deletions cut 0 bases from V and 7 bases from J, with 15 bases between. Germline assignment: CDR1 GTSNPN and CDR2 SVGIG (reference sequence). Here the CDR3 DNA reads TGTGCCTGGAGTGTACCAGCTCCTGGGGGTGAAGCTTTCTTT. This gives the protein CAWSVPAPGGEAFF.

This clone was counted once. V is TRBV30 and J is TRBJ1-5, with D unclear. CDR3 size: 17 residues. Between the trimmed V and J ends, which lost 0 bases and 0 bases, there was a span of 15 bases. The germline CDR1 and CDR2 sequences are GTSNPN and SVGIG (reference sequence). The chain's CDR3 is CAWSVGQEFYSNQPQHF. As DNA, the CDR3 is TGTGCCTGGAGTGTAGGGCAGGAGTTTTATAGCAATCAGCCCCAGCATTTT.

The chain employs TRBV30 and TRBJ1-2, with D hard to call. This CDR3 comprises 11 residues. V was pared by 0 bases and J by 6 bases, with 5 bases between. From germline, CDR1 is GTSNPN and CDR2 SVGIG (reference sequence). CDR3 nucleotides: TGTGCCTGGAGTGTCCCTCATGGCTACACCTTC. Translated, it gives CAWSVPHGYTF. The variable domain in full, completed from reference TRBV30 and TRBJ1-2, reads SQTIHQWPATLVQPVGSPLSLECTVEGTSNPNLYWYRQAAGRGLQLLFYSVGIGQISSEVPQNLSASRPQDRQFILSSKKLLLSDSGFYLCAWSVPHGYTFGSGTRLTVV.

This clone has a single count. This chain joins TRBV29-1 and TRBJ1-2; weak D call: TRBD1 (5 bases). V was clipped by 6 bases and J by 4 bases, with 21 bases between them. Germline V CDR1 and CDR2: SQVTM, ANQGSEA. The CDR3 spans 15 residues. CDR3 in DNA: TGCAGCGTCCTCAATCCAACCACGGGGGGCTATGGCTACACCTTC. This sequence encodes CSVLNPTTGGYGYTF. Filled out from reference TRBV29-1 and TRBJ1-2, the complete variable domain reads SAVISQKPSRDICQRGTSLTIQCQVDSQVTMMFWYRQQPGQSLTLIATANQGSEATYESGFVIDKFPISRPNLTFSTLTVSNMSPEDSSIYLCSVLNPTTGGYGYTFGSGTRLTVV.

This chain links TRBV23-1 with TRBJ2-2; 10 nucleotides line up with TRBD1. TRBV23-1 carries the ORF label, with uncertain function. V dropped 0 bases and J dropped 2; count of bases not matched to a gene: 6. The CDR3 consists of 18 residues. This CDR3 reads CASSQSKTGGYNTGELFF. CDR3 DNA: TGCGCCAGCAGTCAATCGAAGACAGGGGGCTACAACACCGGGGAGCTGTTTTTT.

This chain connects TRBV7-3 to TRBJ2-2, with D unclear. Trimming took 1 base from V and 5 from J, leaving 5 bases between them. This CDR3 region has 13 residues. Germline loops: CDR1 SGHTA, CDR2 FQGTGA. CDR3 DNA: TGTGCCAGCAGCTTAAGTTTGACCGGGGAGCTGTTTTTT. Translated: CASSLSLTGELFF.

V is TRBV13 and J is TRBJ1-6, with unresolved D. Germline V lookup: CDR1 PRHDT, CDR2 FYEKMQ (reference sequence). V was trimmed by 3 bases and J by 10 bases, leaving 16 bases between them. This CDR3 comprises 15 residues. As DNA, the CDR3 is TGTGCCAGCAGCTTTTCGGACCGGGCTGGATCACCCCTCCACTTT. Encoded protein: CASSFSDRAGSPLHF.

The J gene is TRBJ2-7, the V gene TRBV6-5, with 11 nucleotides matching TRBD2. Trimming took 6 bases from V and 1 from J; bases not matched to a gene: 2. CDR3 length equals 14 residues. Germline values: CDR1 MNHEY, CDR2 SVGAGI. The CDR3 nucleotides read TGTGCCAGCAGGGGGACTAGCGGTTCCTACGAGCAGTACTTC. This codes for CASRGTSGSYEQYF.

The V gene is TRBV11-2, the J gene TRBJ2-1; 11 nucleotides align to TRBD2. Trimming at V came to 3 bases and at J to 6 bases, leaving 7 bases not matched to a gene. In germline, CDR1 is SGHAT, CDR2 FQNNGV. There are 16 residues in the CDR3. CDR3 sequence reads: CASSLALAGVRNEQFF. The CDR3 DNA reads TGTGCCAGCAGCTTGGCACTAGCGGGGGTCCGCAATGAGCAGTTCTTC. Supplemented by reference TRBV11-2 and TRBJ2-1, the full variable domain reads EAGVAQSPRYKIIEKRQSVAFWCNPISGHATLYWYQQILGQGPKLLIQFQNNGVVDDSQLPKDRFSAERLKGVDSTLKIQPAKLEDSAVYLCASSLALAGVRNEQFFGPGTRLTVL.

As concerns this clone: In the same sample, other DNA sequences code for this CDR3. CDR3 residues: CASSLVQGGTGELFF. For the CDR3, the DNA is TGCGCCAGCAGCTTGGTCCAGGGAGGGACCGGGGAGCTGTTTTTT. The V call is TRBV5-1, the J call TRBJ2-2, with 7 positions matching TRBD2. Germline values: CDR1 SGHRS, CDR2 YFSETQ. Trimming took 0 bases from V and 5 from J; bases not matched to a gene: 4. This CDR3 comprises 15 residues.

The chain carries TRBV2 and TRBJ1-4; D gene ambiguous. Between the trimmed V and J ends, which lost 2 bases and 1 base, there was a span of 8 bases. The CDR3 is 15 residues long. CDR1 is SNHLY and CDR2 is FYNNEI in the germline V gene. The CDR3 DNA reads as TGTGCCAGCAGTGAATTTGACGGAACTAATGAAAAACTGTTTTTT. The encoded protein is CASSEFDGTNEKLFF.

V usage is TRBV30 and J usage is TRBJ2-1, with TRBD2 matching 14 bases. The CDR3 sequence is 16 residues long. CDR1 and CDR2 from the germline V gene are GTSNPN and SVGIG (reference sequence). With 1 base clipped from V and 7 bases from J, the junction kept 6 bases outside the gene matches. Here the CDR3 reads CAWSAWTSGRRNEQFF. In DNA form, the CDR3 reads TGTGCCTGGAGTGCCTGGACTAGCGGGAGGCGGAATGAGCAGTTCTTC.

This chain uses TRBV5-4 with TRBJ2-1, with 9 bases aligning to TRBD2. Per the germline V gene, CDR1 is SGHNT and CDR2 is YYREEE (reference sequence). This CDR3 has 16 residues. V dropped 0 bases and J dropped 4; count of bases not matched to a gene: 5. The CDR3 bases are TGTGCCAGCAGCTTGGGTAGCGGGGGCATTTACAATGAGCAGTTCTTC. Amino acid sequence: CASSLGSGGIYNEQFF.

The gene calls are TRBV30 and TRBJ2-2; D possibly corresponds to TRBD1 (5 bases). In germline, CDR1 is GTSNPN, CDR2 SVGIG (reference sequence). Between the trimmed V and J ends, which lost 8 bases and 9 bases, there was a span of 16 bases. The CDR3 length is 12 residues. CDR3: CAIRQGVRELFF. The DNA of the CDR3 is TGTGCCATCCGCCAAGGGGTCCGGGAGCTGTTTTTT.

This CDR3 is CASSLLVGDYGYTF. The CDR3 coding sequence is TGTGCCAGCAGCTTACTAGTGGGCGACTATGGCTACACCTTC. This rearrangement joins TRBV7-9 to TRBJ1-2; D remains unclear. Trimming took off 2 bases at V and 3 bases at J, with 10 bases between the two ends. Germline CDR1 and CDR2: SEHNR and FQNEAQ (reference sequence). CDR3 size: 14 residues.